What follows are 27 T cell receptor beta chains derived from one specimen sequenced in a study of control samples from healthy donors and cancer patients. TCRdb keeps only in-frame clones here, not all; method: immunoSEQ multiplex PCR. The data contain about 86,000 clones, more than 85% of them seen just once; the ten biggest clones take up approximately 1.5%. The specimen sequenced was blood. These TCRs come from a young woman in good health.

This clone was observed a single time. This chain connects TRBV19 to TRBJ2-1; 7 nucleotides line up with TRBD1. The V segment lost 3 bases and the J segment 4 bases; nucleotides outside the gene matches: 6. The CDR3 totals 15 residues. Germline CDR1 reads LNHDA; CDR2 reads SQIVND (reference sequence). The CDR3 here is CASSMTGNTYNEQFF. CDR3 sequence (DNA): TGTGCCAGTAGTATGACAGGGAATACTTACAATGAGCAGTTCTTC.

The V and J genes are TRBV11-2 and TRBJ1-3; D unclear. Germline assignment: CDR1 SGHAT and CDR2 FQNNGV. The V end lost 5 bases, the J end lost 0 bases, and 14 bases lay between the germline ends. This CDR3 has 16 residues. The CDR3 sequence: CASSHNPLISGNTIYF. The CDR3 nucleotides read TGTGCCAGCAGCCACAACCCCTTGATCTCTGGAAACACCATATATTTT.

The CDR3 nucleotides are TGCGCCAGCAGCCAAGATAACAGGGAGGGATACGAGCAGTACTTC. It yields the protein CASSQDNREGYEQYF. V and J are TRBV4-1 and TRBJ2-7; possibly TRBD2 for D (7 bases). The CDR3 loop spans 15 amino acids. Germline lookup yields CDR1 MGHRA and CDR2 YSYEKL. Trimming cost V 0 bases and J 4 bases, with 13 bases left between them.

This clone showed up just a few times. The same CDR3 also results from other DNA sequences found in this sample. The CDR3 sequence: CASSRGDYNSPLHF. DNA of the CDR3: TGTGCCAGCAGCCGGGGTGATTATAATTCACCCCTCCACTTT. The V gene is TRBV5-5, the J gene TRBJ1-6; D is unresolved. The CDR3 loop spans 14 amino acids. Germline V gene sequence: CDR1 SGHKS, CDR2 YYEKEE (reference sequence). V was shortened by 4 bases and J by 4 bases, with 9 bases between the two germline ends.

The rearrangement uses TRBV27 and TRBJ2-7; no reliable D call. This CDR3 is 14 amino acids long. Germline V gives CDR1 MNHEY, CDR2 SMNVEV (reference sequence). Trimming removed 5 bases from V and 2 bases from J, with 13 bases in between. CDR3 DNA sequence: TGTGCCAGCAGTCAGACTGATGCAACCTACGAGCAGTACTTC. This translates into CASSQTDATYEQYF.

The CDR3 nucleotides are TGTGCCTGGAGTCTTGACTACAAAGAGACCCAGTACTTC. It yields the protein CAWSLDYKETQYF. The chain employs TRBV30 and TRBJ2-5; a weak D match, TRBD2 (5 bases). Germline V CDR1 and CDR2: GTSNPN, SVGIG (reference sequence). The CDR3 consists of 13 residues. V lost 2 bases and J lost 3, with 10 bases in between.

This chain uses TRBV7-9 with TRBJ2-7; possible D gene TRBD2, 5 bases. Germline V CDR1 and CDR2: SEHNR, FQNEAQ (reference sequence). The germline V and J ends were trimmed by 2 bases and 2 bases, with 10 bases remaining between them. CDR3 length: 14 amino acids. The CDR3 region has the DNA TGTGCCAGCAGCTTAAAAGACTATACCTACGAGCAGTACTTC. Translating it yields CASSLKDYTYEQYF. Complete variable domain (other parts from reference TRBV7-9 and TRBJ2-7): DTGVSQNPRHKITKRGQNVTFRCDPISEHNRLYWYRQTLGQGPEFLTYFQNEAQLEKSRLLSDRFSAERPKGSFSTLEIQRTEQGDSAMYLCASSLKDYTYEQYFGPGTRLTVT.

The chain carries TRBV19 and TRBJ1-2, with TRBD1 matching over 9 bases. V dropped 7 bases and J dropped 8; count of bases not matched to a gene: 8. Germline V CDR1 and CDR2: LNHDA, SQIVND (reference sequence). The CDR3 runs 13 residues. Here the CDR3 reads CASTLGQGNGYTF. The CDR3 DNA reads as TGTGCCAGTACCCTGGGACAGGGTAACGGCTACACCTTC.

The chain links TRBV7-8 to TRBJ2-5; D unresolved. This CDR3 contains 15 residues. Germline V lookup: CDR1 SGHVS, CDR2 FQNEAQ. The germline V and J ends were trimmed by 4 bases and 4 bases, with 16 bases remaining between them. The CDR3 coding sequence is TGTGCCAGCAGCTCAGCGAGAGAGTCAGGAGAGACCCAGTACTTC. It is translated as CASSSARESGETQYF.

The chain joins TRBV10-3 to TRBJ1-2; 7 nucleotides agree with TRBD1. V gave up 7 bases and J gave up 4 bases; unmatched junction bases: 3. Germline V gene sequence: CDR1 ENHRY, CDR2 SYGVKD. The CDR3 totals 12 residues. CDR3 amino acids: CAITAGGYGYTF. In nucleotides, the CDR3 is TGTGCCATCACGGCAGGGGGCTATGGCTACACCTTC.

The genes are TRBV4-2 and TRBJ2-1; D might be TRBD2 (6 bases). Germline CDR1 and CDR2: LGHNA and YNFKEQ. Trimming stripped 4 bases from V and 7 bases from J, with 17 bases between. The CDR3 totals 15 residues. This chain's CDR3 is CASSLQDGGENEQFF. The DNA for the CDR3 is TGTGCCAGCAGCCTCCAAGACGGGGGTGAGAATGAGCAGTTCTTC.

This rearrangement joins TRBV24-1 to TRBJ1-1, with D perhaps TRBD1 (5 bases). Germline V lookup: CDR1 KGHDR, CDR2 SFDVKD. The CDR3 consists of 14 residues. Deletions cut 4 bases from V and 11 bases from J, with 19 bases between. The CDR3 DNA reads as TGTGCCACCAGTGAGAGAAGGGACGGCTGGGGGGCTTTCTTT. It translates to CATSERRDGWGAFF.

The chain couples TRBV27 to TRBJ2-3; D not certain. The CDR3 totals 14 residues. V was shortened by 3 bases and J by 2 bases, with 9 bases between the two germline ends. The germline V gene encodes CDR1 MNHEY and CDR2 SMNVEV (reference sequence). CDR3 loop: CASSFLAATDTQYF. CDR3 nucleotide sequence: TGTGCCAGCAGTTTCCTGGCCGCCACAGATACGCAGTATTTT.

The chain couples TRBV20-1 to TRBJ2-7; the D is unclear. The CDR3 is made up of 14 amino acids. V shed 3 bases and J shed 2 bases, with 14 bases lying between them. Germline V gives CDR1 DFQATT, CDR2 SNEGSKA (reference sequence). The CDR3 DNA follows: TGCAGTGCTAGTTTCCGAGGAAAGACCTACGAGCAGTACTTC. Translated: CSASFRGKTYEQYF.

The rearrangement joins TRBV7-6 to TRBJ1-5; TRBD1 is a possible D gene (6 bases). The CDR3 runs to 17 residues. The germline V gene has CDR1 SGHVS and CDR2 FNYEAQ. Trimming took off 9 bases at V and 9 bases at J, with 30 bases between the two ends. For the CDR3, the DNA is TGTGCCAGACCCCGATGTAAGACAGGAGGATCAGTTTGGCCCCAGCATTTT. Encoded protein: CARPRCKTGGSVWPQHF. Drawing the rest from reference TRBV7-6 and TRBJ1-5, the complete variable domain is GAGVSQSPRYKVTKRGQDVALRCDPISGHVSLYWYRQALGQGPEFLTYFNYEAQQDKSGLPNDRFSAERPEGSISTLTIQRTEQRDSAMYRCARPRCKTGGSVWPQHFGDGTRLSIL.

J is TRBJ1-6 and V is TRBV19; 9 positions agree with TRBD1. This CDR3 has 13 residues. After removal of 4 bases from V and 8 bases from J, the junction contained 0 bases not matched to a gene. CDR1 is LNHDA and CDR2 is SQIVND in the germline V gene (reference sequence). The CDR3 nucleotides are TGTGCCAGTAGTAGACAGGGGGATTCACCCCTCCACTTT. Encoded protein: CASSRQGDSPLHF.

CDR3 sequence (DNA): TGCAGTGTTCAGGGGGGGACTGAAGCTTTCTTT. It yields the protein CSVQGGTEAFF. The chain combines TRBV20-1 with TRBJ1-1, with 7 nucleotides matching TRBD1. The CDR3 covers 11 residues. J lost 5 bases, V lost 7 bases, and 4 bases had no gene match. Germline V lookup: CDR1 DFQATT, CDR2 SNEGSKA (reference sequence).

The chain is built from TRBV4-1 and TRBJ1-4, with no clear D. Germline assignment: CDR1 MGHRA and CDR2 YSYEKL. Trimming removed 3 bases from V and 8 bases from J, with 13 bases in between. CDR3 size: 14 residues. CDR3 coding DNA: TGCGCCAGCAGCCACACCGGGAGGGAGGAAAAACTGTTTTTT. It encodes CASSHTGREEKLFF.

This chain connects TRBV24-1 to TRBJ2-1, with D uncertain. Germline lookup yields CDR1 KGHDR and CDR2 SFDVKD. Trimming removed 3 bases at V and 0 bases at J, with 17 bases between. This CDR3 has 18 amino acids. CDR3 region: CATSDRPRRVSSYNEQFF. CDR3 nucleotide sequence: TGTGCCACCAGTGATCGACCGAGGCGAGTAAGCTCCTACAATGAGCAGTTCTTC.

This clone has a single count. The chain is built from TRBV6-1 and TRBJ1-3; D call uncertain. Trimming took 1 base from V and 0 from J, leaving 13 bases between them. The CDR3 loop spans 17 amino acids. Germline V gives CDR1 MNHNS, CDR2 SASEGT. The CDR3 protein is CASSEVRFGLSGNTIYF. As DNA, the CDR3 is TGTGCCAGCAGTGAAGTGAGATTCGGCCTCTCTGGAAACACCATATATTTT.

Only a few counts were recorded for this clone. The chain employs TRBV10-1 and TRBJ2-2; D may be TRBD1 or TRBD2 (5 bases each). The CDR3 loop spans 16 amino acids. Germline assignment: CDR1 WNHNN and CDR2 SYGVQD (reference sequence). V gave up 0 bases and J gave up 3 bases, with 11 bases separating them. The CDR3 DNA reads TGCGCCAGCAGTGAGTCGTGGGACCTCCACACCGGGGAGCTGTTTTTT. Translation gives CASSESWDLHTGELFF.

The chain links TRBV5-1 to TRBJ2-5; TRBD2 matches at 15 bases. Germline V gene sequence: CDR1 SGHRS, CDR2 YFSETQ. CDR3 length: 16 residues. Unmatched junction bases numbered 3, after V lost 4 bases and J lost 2 bases. The CDR3 is CASSQGLAGGQETQYF. In nucleotides, the CDR3 is TGCGCCAGCAGCCAGGGACTAGCGGGGGGTCAAGAGACCCAGTACTTC.

CDR3 protein: CASSVGVGEGTEAFF. Here the CDR3 DNA reads TGTGCCAGCAGCGTAGGGGTAGGGGAAGGCACTGAAGCTTTCTTT. The rearrangement uses TRBV9 and TRBJ1-1; perhaps TRBD1 as D (5 bases). The CDR3 is 15 residues long. Looked up from germline, CDR1 is SGDLS and CDR2 is YYNGEE. V lost 0 bases, J lost 4 bases, and 13 bases lay in between. Full variable domain (missing parts from reference TRBV9 and TRBJ1-1): DSGVTQTPKHLITATGQRVTLRCSPRSGDLSVYWYQQSLDQGLQFLIQYYNGEERAKGNILERFSAQQFPDLHSELNLSSLELGDSALYFCASSVGVGEGTEAFFGQGTRLTVV.

V gene TRBV6-1 combines with J gene TRBJ1-5; 7 bases are a match to TRBD1. Germline V lookup: CDR1 MNHNS, CDR2 SASEGT. The length of the CDR3 is 16 residues. The V gene end was trimmed by 2 bases and the J gene end by 6 bases; junction bases not matched to a gene: 10. In DNA form, the CDR3 reads TGTGCCAGCAGTGAAAGGACAGGAGGCTTAATTCAGCCCCAGCATTTT. The encoded protein is CASSERTGGLIQPQHF.

CDR3 DNA sequence: TGCGCCAGCAGCTTCCGGGCTCCTCCCCGGAACACTGAAGCTTTCTTT. It specifies CASSFRAPPRNTEAFF. V gene TRBV5-1 combines with J gene TRBJ1-1, with D uncertain. The CDR3 has 16 residues. Germline CDR1 and CDR2: SGHRS and YFSETQ. The germline V and J ends were trimmed by 2 bases and 1 base, with 15 bases remaining between them.

The gene calls are TRBV3-1 (or the pseudogene TRBV3-2) and TRBJ2-7; D call uncertain. V lost 4 bases and J lost 5, with 9 bases in between. Per germline, CDR1 LGHDT and CDR2 YNNKEL (reference sequence). There are 12 residues in the CDR3. This CDR3 is CASSLGVDEQYF. CDR3 nucleotide sequence: TGTGCCAGCAGCCTTGGGGTCGACGAGCAGTACTTC.

The chain recombines TRBV6-5 with TRBJ1-2; 11 nucleotides match TRBD1. In germline, CDR1 is MNHEY, CDR2 SVGAGI. Trimming removed 2 bases from V and 7 bases from J; junction bases left unmatched: 9. The CDR3 has 16 amino acids. The CDR3 DNA follows: TGTGCCAGCAGTTACGAGCCACCGGGACAGGGGGTTGGCTACACCTTC. This translates into CASSYEPPGQGVGYTF.